This entry lists 31 T cell receptor beta chains sequenced from one sample in a study of OX40 agonist ivuxolimab in advanced cancers. Method: immunoSEQ multiplex PCR; TCRdb's copy keeps in-frame clones and lacks some. The sample comprises about 81,000 clones, about 80% of which are singletons, and more than 6% rests with the top ten. Sequencing was performed on CD4+ or CD8+ T cells sorted from blood, taken in a trial of the OX40 agonist ivuxolimab. The source of these receptors is an adult with an advanced solid tumor such as melanoma, head and neck, liver or kidney cancer.

The V call is TRBV7-6, the J call TRBJ2-2, with a weak D call TRBD1 (6 bases). CDR3 length: 14 amino acids. The germline CDR1 and CDR2 sequences are SGHVS and FNYEAQ. Trimming shortened V by 5 bases and J by 5 bases, and 12 bases separated the two germline ends. The CDR3 here is CASSPIGGTGELFF. CDR3 in DNA: TGTGCCAGCAGCCCCATAGGGGGTACCGGGGAGCTGTTTTTT.

This rearrangement joins TRBV28 to TRBJ2-5, with 7 nucleotides matching TRBD2. Losses at the gene ends were 7 bases for V and 4 bases for J; bases not matched to a gene: 12. The CDR3 runs to 15 residues. Germline CDR1 is MDHEN and CDR2 is SYDVKM. In nucleotides, the CDR3 is TGTGCCAGCAACGTCGGGGAGGGATCCGGAGAGACCCAGTACTTC. This translates into CASNVGEGSGETQYF.

The rearrangement links TRBV19 to TRBJ2-7; 12 bases are shared with TRBD1. Germline V lookup: CDR1 LNHDA, CDR2 SQIVND (reference sequence). The CDR3 has 14 amino acids. Trimming cost V 6 bases and J 6 bases; bases outside gene matches: 6. The CDR3 DNA sequence: TGTGCCAGTAGCCCCGGGACAGGGGGCCTCGAGCAGTACTTC. Its translation is CASSPGTGGLEQYF.

The V and J genes are TRBV7-3 and TRBJ2-2, with D perhaps matching TRBD1 or TRBD2 (5 bases each). From germline, CDR1 is SGHTA and CDR2 FQGTGA. The CDR3 loop spans 14 amino acids. Trimming took 5 bases from V and 3 from J, leaving 10 bases between them. The CDR3 is CASSGAGHTGELFF. CDR3 DNA sequence: TGTGCCAGCAGCGGGGCGGGCCACACCGGGGAGCTGTTTTTT.

J is TRBJ1-2 and V is TRBV14; D call uncertain. V was shortened by 2 bases and J by 5 bases, with 6 bases between the two germline ends. Germline CDR1 SGHDN, CDR2 FVKESK. The CDR3 runs 12 residues. The CDR3 sequence is CASSQSGYGYTF. The CDR3 coding sequence is TGTGCCAGCAGCCAATCCGGTTATGGCTACACCTTC.

The rearrangement uses TRBV6-5 and TRBJ2-3; 7 bases are shared with TRBD1. CDR1 is MNHEY, CDR2 SVGAGI, per germline. The CDR3 consists of 14 residues. V lost 6 bases, J lost 5 bases, and 8 bases stayed unmatched. The CDR3 DNA reads TGTGCCAGCAGGACCGACAGGGAAGTAGATACGCAGTATTTT. Residues: CASRTDREVDTQYF.

The chain joins TRBV9 to TRBJ1-2; 9 nucleotides agree with TRBD1. CDR1 and CDR2 (germline): SGDLS, YYNGEE. The CDR3 is made up of 15 amino acids. The V gene end was trimmed by 0 bases and the J gene end by 1 base; junction bases not matched to a gene: 1. The CDR3 DNA reads TGTGCCAGCAGCGTAGGGACAGGGGTTAACTATGGCTACACCTTC. This codes for CASSVGTGVNYGYTF.

This clone was picked up one time. The chain combines TRBV19 with TRBJ2-3, with 13 bases that match TRBD2. This CDR3 region has 15 residues. V lost 7 bases and J lost 4; bases outside the gene matches: 5. CDR1 and CDR2 from the germline V gene are LNHDA and SQIVND (reference sequence). CDR3 region: CASTPTSGRADTQYF. CDR3 coding DNA: TGTGCCAGTACCCCCACTAGCGGGAGGGCAGATACGCAGTATTTT.

This rearrangement joins TRBV5-4 to TRBJ2-1; 7 bases are shared with TRBD2. Germline values: CDR1 SGHNT, CDR2 YYREEE (reference sequence). With V trimmed by 3 bases and J by 6 bases, 9 bases remained unmatched. The CDR3 loop spans 15 amino acids. CDR3 DNA sequence: TGTGCCAGCAGCTCTGGCGGGGGAGGGAGCAATGAGCAGTTCTTC. Its protein is CASSSGGGGSNEQFF.

The chain combines TRBV6-5 with TRBJ2-3; D is perhaps TRBD2 (5 bases). The CDR3 spans 14 residues. V gave up 7 bases and J gave up 0 bases, with 11 bases separating them. Germline-derived CDR1 and CDR2 are MNHEY and SVGAGI. The CDR3 reads CASNYGLSTDTQYF. CDR3 sequence (DNA): TGTGCCAGCAACTACGGACTGAGCACAGATACGCAGTATTTT.

V and J are TRBV13 and TRBJ2-7; 13 bases map to TRBD2. The V gene's germline CDR1 is PRHDT and CDR2 FYEKMQ (reference sequence). The CDR3 length is 15 residues. Trimming at V came to 5 bases and at J to 4 bases, leaving 5 bases not matched to a gene. This CDR3 reads CASSLKGLAGYEQYV. The CDR3 nucleotides are TGTGCCAGCAGCCTCAAGGGACTAGCGGGGTACGAGCAGTACGTC.

This clone was picked up one time. The chain uses TRBV11-2 and TRBJ2-2, with D perhaps TRBD1 or TRBD2 (5 bases each). V lost 6 bases and J 2 bases, leaving 13 bases between the germline ends. CDR1 and CDR2 from the germline V gene are SGHAT and FQNNGV. CDR3 size: 15 residues. The CDR3 nucleotides are TGTGCCAGCAGGAGACTTGGGGGAAACACCGGGGAGCTGTTTTTT. It yields the protein CASRRLGGNTGELFF.

The genes are TRBV9 and TRBJ2-1; 10 nucleotides match TRBD2. Per germline, CDR1 SGDLS and CDR2 YYNGEE. The CDR3 covers 18 residues. CDR3 protein: CPHRRASGRQRSYNEQFF. CDR3 bases: TGTCCCCACCGTCGGGCTAGCGGGAGACAACGCTCCTACAATGAGCAGTTCTTC.

The genes are TRBV2 and TRBJ1-5; D gene uncertain. Trimming shortened V by 4 bases and J by 2 bases, and 6 bases separated the two germline ends. The length of the CDR3 is 13 residues. Germline CDR1 reads SNHLY; CDR2 reads FYNNEI. The CDR3 protein is CASSVRGNQPQHF. CDR3 DNA sequence: TGTGCCAGCAGTGTACGGGGCAATCAGCCCCAGCATTTT. Based on the CDR3 plus reference TRBV2 and TRBJ1-5, the full variable domain is EPEVTQTPSHQVTQMGQEVILRCVPISNHLYFYWYRQILGQKVEFLVSFYNNEISEKSEIFDDQFSVERPDGSNFTLKIRSTKLEDSAMYFCASSVRGNQPQHFGDGTRLSIL.

The chain carries TRBV15 and TRBJ1-4, with 7 bases lining up with TRBD1. With 8 bases clipped from V and 0 bases from J, the junction kept 12 bases outside the gene matches. This CDR3 is 17 amino acids long. In germline, CDR1 is LNHNV, CDR2 YYDKDF (reference sequence). This CDR3 is CATGKGGTAATNEKLFF. The CDR3 DNA follows: TGTGCCACCGGGAAGGGTGGGACAGCCGCAACTAATGAAAAACTGTTTTTT.

V and J are TRBV2 and TRBJ1-4, with D unclear. CDR1 SNHLY and CDR2 FYNNEI come from the germline V gene. This CDR3 has 14 amino acids. Deletions cut 10 bases from V and 7 bases from J, with 19 bases between. The CDR3 reads CAIILKGEGEKLFF. DNA for the CDR3: TGTGCCATCATTTTGAAGGGTGAGGGTGAAAAACTGTTTTTT.

This clone was recorded once. For the CDR3, the DNA is TGTGCCAGCAGCGCTTCTGCCAAGGGTGTATACTACGAGCAGTACTTC. It encodes CASSASAKGVYYEQYF. V and J are TRBV13 and TRBJ2-7; no reliable D call. CDR1 PRHDT and CDR2 FYEKMQ come from the germline V gene (reference sequence). The V and J ends lost 5 bases and 3 bases respectively, with 20 bases between them. This CDR3 has 16 residues.

The chain carries TRBV7-8 and TRBJ1-1; 8 bases fit TRBD1. After removal of 5 bases from V and 10 bases from J, the junction contained 12 bases not matched to a gene. CDR3 size: 14 residues. The germline V gene encodes CDR1 SGHVS and CDR2 FQNEAQ. The CDR3 coding sequence is TGTGCCAGCAGCGCCAAGACAGGGGAAGTTGGAGCTTTCTTT. Translating it yields CASSAKTGEVGAFF.

The chain is built from TRBV7-8 and TRBJ1-1, with 7 bases matching TRBD1. Unmatched junction bases numbered 4, after V lost 6 bases and J lost 0 bases. CDR1 and CDR2 (germline): SGHVS, FQNEAQ. There are 14 residues in the CDR3. The CDR3 region has the DNA TGTGCCAGCAGGTCGGGACAGATGAACACTGAAGCTTTCTTT. It specifies CASRSGQMNTEAFF.

The chain couples TRBV19 to TRBJ2-5; D remains ambiguous. The CDR3 loop spans 15 amino acids. Germline V gives CDR1 LNHDA, CDR2 SQIVND (reference sequence). V lost 6 bases and J lost 4, with 18 bases in between. The CDR3 nucleotides are TGTGCCAGTAGAGGGCATGGGGATATTGGAGAGACCCAGTACTTC. This gives the protein CASRGHGDIGETQYF.

The V call is TRBV7-9, the J call TRBJ2-7; 7 bases agree with TRBD1. Germline trimming cut 5 bases from V and 3 bases from J; bases unmatched to any gene: 7. Germline CDR1 reads SEHNR; CDR2 reads FQNEAQ (reference sequence). This CDR3 has 14 residues. The CDR3 is CASSTSTGFYEQYF. CDR3 bases: TGTGCCAGCAGCACTTCGACAGGGTTCTACGAGCAGTACTTC.

This chain joins TRBV27 and TRBJ2-2, with 9 bases identical to TRBD1. The germline CDR1 and CDR2 sequences are MNHEY and SMNVEV (reference sequence). V lost 4 bases and J lost 3; bases outside the gene matches: 9. This CDR3 is built from 17 residues. The CDR3 is CASSSRPGQGYTGELFF. The CDR3 DNA sequence: TGTGCCAGCAGTTCCAGACCGGGACAGGGATACACCGGGGAGCTGTTTTTT.

This chain links TRBV25-1 with TRBJ1-1, with D uncertain. The V end lost 3 bases, the J end lost 5 bases, and 7 bases lay between the germline ends. This CDR3 is built from 12 residues. Germline loops: CDR1 MGHDK, CDR2 SYGVNS. The CDR3 reads CASSDLPTEAFF. The DNA for the CDR3 is TGTGCCAGCAGTGACCTCCCAACTGAAGCTTTCTTT. Supplemented by reference TRBV25-1 and TRBJ1-1, the full variable domain reads EADIYQTPRYLVIGTGKKITLECSQTMGHDKMYWYQQDPGMELHLIHYSYGVNSTEKGDLSSESTVSRIRTEHFPLTLESARPSHTSQYLCASSDLPTEAFFGQGTRLTVV.

The rearrangement links TRBV5-1 to TRBJ2-1, with a possible D match to TRBD1 (6 bases). Per germline, CDR1 SGHRS and CDR2 YFSETQ. This CDR3 has 16 residues. V was trimmed by 4 bases and J by 4 bases, leaving 18 bases between them. The CDR3 loop reads CASSPGLDRPYNEQFF. As DNA, the CDR3 is TGCGCCAGCAGCCCCGGTCTGGACAGACCTTACAATGAGCAGTTCTTC.

This chain links TRBV9 with TRBJ2-4; D possibly corresponds to TRBD1 (6 bases). The V end was cut by 0 bases, the J end by 3 bases, with 16 bases between. This CDR3 spans 17 amino acids. Germline values: CDR1 SGDLS, CDR2 YYNGEE. The CDR3 coding sequence is TGTGCCAGCAGCGTAGGGCGGCAGGTGGGACACAAAAACATTCAGTACTTC. It is translated as CASSVGRQVGHKNIQYF. The full variable domain, completed using reference TRBV9 and TRBJ2-4, is DSGVTQTPKHLITATGQRVTLRCSPRSGDLSVYWYQQSLDQGLQFLIQYYNGEERAKGNILERFSAQQFPDLHSELNLSSLELGDSALYFCASSVGRQVGHKNIQYFGAGTRLSVL.

The count of this clone is one. The chain employs TRBV5-6 and TRBJ2-3, with 11 bases lining up with TRBD2. The CDR3 contains 16 residues. Trimming took 2 bases from V and 4 from J; bases not matched to a gene: 6. Germline-derived CDR1 and CDR2 are SGHDT and YYEEEE. The CDR3 DNA reads as TGTGCCAGCAGCTTCATAGCGGGGGGGCTGGCAGATACGCAGTATTTT. It yields the protein CASSFIAGGLADTQYF.

The chain couples TRBV28 to TRBJ1-1; 7 bases are shared with TRBD1. CDR1 and CDR2 from the germline V gene are MDHEN and SYDVKM. This CDR3 is 14 amino acids long. V was pared by 6 bases and J by 1 base, with 5 bases of the junction left unmatched. The CDR3 loop reads CASSQGGRNTEAFF. CDR3 bases: TGTGCCAGCAGCCAGGGGGGTAGGAACACTGAAGCTTTCTTT.

The chain links TRBV6-5 to TRBJ2-1; D ambiguous. V was cut by 4 bases and J by 4 bases, with 2 bases left in between. From germline, CDR1 is MNHEY and CDR2 SVGAGI. The CDR3 sequence is 11 residues long. The CDR3 spells CASSWYNEQFF. CDR3 DNA: TGTGCCAGCAGTTGGTACAATGAGCAGTTCTTC.

This clone was observed a handful of times. The V and J genes are TRBV28 and TRBJ1-2; 7 nucleotides match TRBD1. The V gene's germline CDR1 is MDHEN and CDR2 SYDVKM. This CDR3 contains 15 residues. J lost 1 base, V lost 3 bases, and 5 bases had no gene match. CDR3 nucleotides: TGTGCCAGCAGTTTTCGGGACAGCATTAACTATGGCTACACCTTC. This encodes CASSFRDSINYGYTF.

The chain employs TRBV6-5 and TRBJ1-1; D perhaps matches TRBD1 (6 bases). Germline V gene sequence: CDR1 MNHEY, CDR2 SVGAGI. Trimming cost V 2 bases and J 8 bases, with 15 bases left between them. The CDR3 is 14 amino acids. CDR3 protein: CASSYLGQSAEAFF. The CDR3 region has the DNA TGTGCCAGCAGTTACCTTGGACAGTCAGCCGAAGCTTTCTTT.

The V gene is TRBV4-3, the J gene TRBJ2-1; D perhaps matches TRBD1 (5 bases). Germline lookup yields CDR1 LGHNA and CDR2 YSLEER. The CDR3 extends over 14 amino acids. With 4 bases removed from V and 2 bases from J, the gap between germline ends came to 9 bases. CDR3: CASSREGAYNEQFF. CDR3 nucleotide sequence: TGCGCCAGCAGCCGCGAAGGGGCCTACAATGAGCAGTTCTTC.